This TCR beta chain was obtained from a study of blood T cell repertoires in COVID-19. The V gene's germline CDR1 is WSHSY and CDR2 SAAADI. With 8 bases clipped from V and 7 bases from J, the junction kept 15 bases outside the gene matches. This CDR3 comprises 17 residues. Profiled with immunoSEQ multiplex PCR; TCRdb holds only in-frame clones, not every one. Seen here are 200,000 to 250,000 clones, approximately 84% observed once, and the top ten hold approximately 1.7%. The source is a middle-aged man who had recovered from COVID-19. The source material was PBMCs or T cells enriched from blood (not recorded which). The chain employs TRBV10-2 and TRBJ1-6, with 9 bases matching TRBD1. The CDR3 DNA reads TGCGCCAGCTCTACCCTCGGGTCCGGGACAGGGAATTCACCCCTCCACTTT. Residues: CASSTLGSGTGNSPLHF.